One sample yielded the 16 T cell receptor beta chains listed below, sequenced in a study of regulatory T cells in long-lasting Graves disease. Time point defined: persistent/refractory GD, antithyroid drugs over 5 years with positive TRAb. RNA from PBMCs was the source of the TCR library. iRepertoire HTBI primers and Arm-PCR of CDR3 regions built TCR beta libraries. MiXCR, applied by TCRdb to the multiplex PCR reads, yields one record per CDR3 protein. The repertoire has over 450,000 distinct CDR3 sequences, about a fifth of them found once; the top ten carry about 7%. The starting material was peripheral blood mononuclear cells (PBMCs), obtained when the disease was refractory, from a patient treated with antithyroid drugs. All receptors derive from a female donor with Graves disease.

This clonotype was detected only a few times. The chain employs TRBV30 and TRBJ2-7, with 7 bases fitting TRBD1. The V gene end was trimmed by 4 bases and the J gene end by 2 bases; junction bases not matched to a gene: 2. Per germline, CDR1 GTSNPN and CDR2 SVGIG (reference sequence). This CDR3 is 12 amino acids long. The DNA for the CDR3 is TGTGCCTGGAAGAGGGGGCCCTACGAGCAGTACTTC. It codes for CAWKRGPYEQYF.

This clonotype has a handful of counts. The rearrangement uses TRBV7-3 and TRBJ1-6; D perhaps matches TRBD1 (5 bases). The CDR3 loop spans 15 amino acids. CDR1 is SGHTA and CDR2 is FQGTGA in the germline V gene. The V end lost 3 bases, the J end lost 6 bases, and 12 bases lay between the germline ends. The CDR3 is CASSLQFGGNSPLHF. Written as DNA, the CDR3 is TGTGCCAGCAGCTTGCAGTTTGGGGGTAATTCACCCCTCCACTTT. Filled out from reference TRBV7-3 and TRBJ1-6, the complete variable domain reads GAGVSQTPSNKVTEKGKYVELRCDPISGHTALYWYRQSLGQGPEFLIYFQGTGAADDSGLPNDRFFAVRPEGSVSTLKIQRTERGDSAVYLCASSLQFGGNSPLHFGNGTRLTVT.

This clonotype was picked up many times. The chain carries TRBV6-1 and TRBJ2-5; TRBD1 matches at 9 bases. Germline CDR1 is MNHNS and CDR2 is SASEGT. The CDR3 sequence is 14 residues long. The V and J ends lost 6 bases and 5 bases, in that order; junction bases with no gene match: 7. The CDR3 here is CASSSGTGRETQYF. Written as DNA, the CDR3 is TGTGCCAGCAGCTCCGGGACAGGGAGGGAGACCCAGTACTTC.

This clonotype was observed a handful of times. The chain has TRBV6-1 and TRBJ1-3; perhaps TRBD1 as D (6 bases). CDR3 size: 14 residues. CDR1 MNHNS and CDR2 SASEGT come from the germline V gene. V lost 10 bases to trimming and J lost 1 base, with 14 bases between them. The DNA of the CDR3 is TGTGCCACTTCCTATCAGGGGTCTGGAAACACCATATATTTT. Its translation is CATSYQGSGNTIYF.

This clonotype was detected many times. The V call is TRBV27, the J call TRBJ1-5; maybe TRBD1 (5 bases). V lost 5 bases and J lost 6, with 17 bases in between. Germline CDR1 and CDR2: MNHEY and SMNVEV (reference sequence). The CDR3 spans 15 residues. This CDR3 reads CASSPLAGPPQPQHF. In DNA form, the CDR3 reads TGTGCCAGCAGTCCCCTGGCGGGGCCTCCTCAGCCCCAGCATTTT.

This clonotype came up a few times. The DNA for the CDR3 is TGTGCCAGCAGCTCCTCTGGACTAGCGACAAACACCGGGGAGCTGTTTTTT. Translating gives CASSSSGLATNTGELFF. The rearrangement uses TRBV7-9 and TRBJ2-2; 9 bases fit TRBD2. V lost 4 bases and J lost 2; bases outside the gene matches: 8. The CDR3 has 17 amino acids. The germline gives CDR1 SEHNR, CDR2 FQNEAQ (reference sequence).

The chain joins TRBV7-9 to TRBJ1-5; a weak D match, TRBD1 (5 bases). In germline, CDR1 is SEHNR, CDR2 FQNEAQ (reference sequence). V lost 5 bases, J lost 0 bases, and 8 bases lay in between. The CDR3 is 14 residues long. CDR3 nucleotide sequence: TGTGCCAGCAGCCAGACAGATAGCAATCAGCCCCAGCATTTT. Its translation: CASSQTDSNQPQHF.

This clonotype was picked up a small number of times. J is TRBJ1-1 and V is TRBV19; tentatively, D is TRBD1 (5 bases). Trimming left V 5 bases short and J 6 bases short, with 16 bases between. This CDR3 has 14 residues. The germline CDR1 and CDR2 sequences are LNHDA and SQIVND (reference sequence). The chain's CDR3 is CASSSIRDEPEAFF. The CDR3 nucleotides read TGTGCCAGTAGTTCAATCCGGGACGAGCCTGAAGCTTTCTTT.

The rearrangement joins TRBV3-1 to TRBJ2-7; D remains ambiguous. The germline V and J ends were trimmed by 0 bases and 5 bases, with 14 bases remaining between them. Germline CDR1 LGHDT, CDR2 YNNKEL (reference sequence). CDR3 length: 15 amino acids. Here the CDR3 reads CASSQDSAKDHEQYF. CDR3 coding DNA: TGTGCCAGCAGCCAAGATTCCGCCAAGGACCACGAGCAGTACTTC.

This clonotype was seen repeatedly, ten times or more. The V and J genes are TRBV7-2 and TRBJ2-2; the match to TRBD2 covers 7 bases. V lost 0 bases to trimming and J lost 6 bases; unmatched junction nucleotides: 10. From germline, CDR1 is SGHTA and CDR2 FQGNSA. This CDR3 region has 17 residues. CDR3: CASSLAAAGEWAGELFF. The CDR3 nucleotides are TGTGCCAGCAGCTTAGCAGCGGCGGGAGAGTGGGCCGGGGAGCTGTTTTTT.

This clonotype was detected many times. This sequence joins TRBV11-2 and TRBJ2-1, with D possibly being TRBD2 (6 bases). V was pared by 1 base and J by 1 base, with 8 bases between. The CDR3 has 15 residues. CDR1 and CDR2 (germline): SGHAT, FQNNGV. The CDR3 DNA follows: TGTGCCAGCAGCTTAGTTGGAGGGTCCTACAATGAGCAGTTCTTC. Amino acids: CASSLVGGSYNEQFF.

This clonotype was counted a few times. The missing conserved phenylalanine or tryptophan at the end of this CDR3 makes a read error likely. CDR3 residues: CASTPLRTSGTYEQYL. DNA for the CDR3: TGTGCCAGCACCCCTCTCCGGACTAGCGGAACCTACGAGCAGTACCTC. This sequence joins TRBV27 and TRBJ2-7; 10 bases map to TRBD2. The CDR3 has 16 residues. The junction had 11 bases not matched to a gene; V was cut back by 7 bases and J by 2 bases. The germline V gene encodes CDR1 MNHEY and CDR2 SMNVEV (reference sequence).

CDR3 in amino acids: CASSIFGGNTEAFF. Here the CDR3 DNA reads TGTGCCAGTAGTATATTTGGGGGTAACACTGAAGCTTTCTTT. The rearrangement joins TRBV19 to TRBJ1-1, with D possibly matching TRBD1 (5 bases). This CDR3 is 14 amino acids long. V gave up 2 bases and J gave up 2 bases, with 9 bases separating them. CDR1 and CDR2 (germline): LNHDA, SQIVND (reference sequence).

In this sample, this clonotype turned up a few times. The chain combines TRBV19 with TRBJ1-5; D gene ambiguous. There are 14 residues in the CDR3. CDR1 is LNHDA and CDR2 is SQIVND in the germline V gene (reference sequence). Trimming took 3 bases from V and 4 from J, leaving 10 bases between them. CDR3 in DNA: TGTGCCAGTAGTATTGGCAGTTGGAATCAGCCCCAGCATTTT. This codes for CASSIGSWNQPQHF.

The chain recombines TRBV19 with TRBJ2-5; 8 positions match TRBD2. The CDR3 loop spans 16 amino acids. The germline CDR1 and CDR2 sequences are LNHDA and SQIVND (reference sequence). V dropped 1 base and J dropped 2; count of bases not matched to a gene: 6. CDR3 DNA sequence: TGTGCCAGTAGTATAGGAAGGAGCGGGAGTCAAGAGACCCAGTACTTC. Translation: CASSIGRSGSQETQYF.

The chain has TRBV19 and TRBJ1-5; D unclear. V was trimmed by 5 bases and J by 0 bases, leaving 20 bases between them. In germline, CDR1 is LNHDA, CDR2 SQIVND (reference sequence). The CDR3 is 18 residues long. In DNA, the CDR3 is TGTGCCAGTAGTCAGAGACACATCTATGAGTATAGCAATCAGCCCCAGCATTTT. As protein: CASSQRHIYEYSNQPQHF.